The present entry profiles one TCR beta chain with its context. As originally analysed: Amplification with reference gene primers provided the estimates of nucleated cell counts. The method was immunoSEQ multiplex PCR; TCRdb's version includes in-frame clones alone and lacks a portion of them. V and J calls and clone size come straight from that table; D and trimming were deduced from the DNA. The profile covers 300,000 to 400,000 clones, with approximately 91% appearing a single time and 6% to 8% taken by the ten largest. V dropped 0 bases and J dropped 6; count of bases not matched to a gene: 4. Germline V lookup: CDR1 SGDLS, CDR2 YYNGEE. The CDR3 sequence is 15 residues long. The record originates from a study of blood T cell repertoires in COVID-19. Background on the study: The study drew acute and convalescent COVID-19 samples from the United States, Italy and Spain. T cells, B-cell-depleted T cells, or PBMCs supplied cDNA or gDNA.

Seattle's enrolled individuals joined amid active infection and were then monitored longitudinally. This clonotype originated in a woman aged 70 to 79 with COVID-19, enrolled during active disease. The chain carries TRBV9 and TRBJ1-4, with 8 bases identical to TRBD1. Sequenced input: peripheral blood. In DNA, the CDR3 is TGTGCCAGCAGCGTAGACAGGGGGGAGGATGAAAAACTGTTTTTT. Translation gives CASSVDRGEDEKLFF.